The following is a TCR beta chain sequence with its context. The specificity of this receptor is unknown. The sample holds no much larger clone one base away, and base qualities are not on file. V gives up 6 bases and J gives up 0 bases, and the segment between their germline ends measures 8 bases. CDR1 and CDR2 were assigned from the germline V gene as KGHSH and LQKENI. Including the terminal cysteine and phenylalanine, the CDR3 comprises 13 residues. The DNA shown is the 39-base CDR3, in frame from base 1. The library was prepared using the immunoSEQ multiplex PCR assay. Sourced from immuneACCESS, this table was stored by TCRdb with only in-frame sequences that have V and J called. A share of the clones is absent; for the studies checked, an unresolved V gene accounts for under half, and the remainder has no known explanation. The sample table holds 80,000 to 100,000 clones, of which roughly 89% were seen once. Jointly, the top ten make up approximately 3% of the sample.

The data were obtained in a study of control samples from healthy donors and cancer patients (dated by TCRdb to 2020 to 2022). Sequencing used blood. This TCR came from a human donor in good health. The donor label of this sample is uncertain. The rearrangement combines TRBV18 with TRBJ1-1; no D segment can be confidently identified. The CDR3 region: CASSPSVNTEAFF. At the DNA level, the sequence is TGTGCCAGCTCCCCCAGCGTGAACACTGAAGCTTTCTTT.